This T cell receptor beta chain is drawn from a study of T-cell memory formation after mild COVID-19. Study summary: Clusters were largely donor specific. Study-level findings and limits: Clones which contracted sat mainly in CM and EM if CD4+, and in EMRA if CD8+. Cross-reactive memory appears to have joined, as suggested by some responding clones showing up in pre-infection memory.

cDNA libraries for TCR alpha and TCR beta, carrying sample barcodes and UMIs, came from 5'RACE with constant-segment primers. TCRdb called the 5' RACE reads again in MiXCR, with one record for every CDR3 protein. The table has just over 150,000 distinct CDR3 sequences, roughly 31% seen once; the top ten hold more than 10%. With regard to this clonotype: Its antigen is unknown.

Germline CDR1 and CDR2: GTSNPN and SVGIG (reference sequence). The CDR3 is 12 residues long. With V trimmed by 0 bases and J by 7 bases, 0 bases remained unmatched. This chain connects TRBV30 to TRBJ2-1, with 7 bases identical to TRBD1. This TCR came from an adult woman who had mild COVID-19 (a few samples of this study predate the infection). Cell type and time point are not known. The sequencing sample was made of PBMCs or a T cell subset sorted from them (not recorded which). DNA of the CDR3: TGTGCCTGGAGTGTACAGGGGAATGAGCAGTTCTTC. Its protein is CAWSVQGNEQFF.